This T cell receptor (beta chain) appears in the sequencing data of a study of regulatory T cells in long-lasting Graves disease. General study points: Samples came from peripheral blood alone, without thyroid tissue.

Time point indicated: newly diagnosed GD, antithyroid drugs for less than 3 months. The authors made the TCR library using RNA they extracted from PBMCs. Assembly of TCR beta libraries relied on iRepertoire HTBI primers together with Arm-PCR of CDR3 regions. TCRdb reanalysed the multiplex PCR reads using MiXCR and keeps one entry per CDR3 protein. Among more than 400,000 distinct CDR3 sequences, around 16% were seen once, and the ten largest hold 9% to 15%. This clonotype appeared many times. Its antigen is currently unknown. Germline assignment: CDR1 MNHEY and CDR2 SMNVEV (reference sequence). Trimming took 5 bases from V and 1 from J, leaving 15 bases between them. The CDR3 extends over 15 amino acids. Another study also made use of these data, one on T cells in Graves' hyperthyroidism and ophthalmopathy. From that second work: No progression to ophthalmopathy during 18 months of follow-up defined stable disease. Patients aged 18 to 65 with hyperthyroidism were newly diagnosed, with duration under 2 months.

V gene TRBV27 combines with J gene TRBJ2-7; TRBD2 is a possible D gene (5 bases). The receptor's source is a man aged 40-49 years with Graves disease. The source material was peripheral blood mononuclear cells (PBMCs), sampled at new diagnosis, from a patient treated with antithyroid drugs. The CDR3 reads CASSRAGQLSYEQYF. In DNA form, the CDR3 reads TGTGCCAGCAGTCGGGCGGGCCAACTATCCTACGAGCAGTACTTC.